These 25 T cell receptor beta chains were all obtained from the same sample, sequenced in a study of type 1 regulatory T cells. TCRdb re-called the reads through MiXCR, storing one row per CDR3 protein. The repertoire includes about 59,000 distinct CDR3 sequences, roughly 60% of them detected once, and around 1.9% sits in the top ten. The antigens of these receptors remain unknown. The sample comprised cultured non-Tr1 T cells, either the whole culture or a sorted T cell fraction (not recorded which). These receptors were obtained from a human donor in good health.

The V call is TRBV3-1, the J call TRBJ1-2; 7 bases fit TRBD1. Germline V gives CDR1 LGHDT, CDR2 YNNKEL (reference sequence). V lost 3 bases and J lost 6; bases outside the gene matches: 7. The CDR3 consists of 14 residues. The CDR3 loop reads CASSQDIGTDGYTF. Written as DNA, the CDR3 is TGTGCCAGCAGCCAGGACATCGGGACAGATGGCTACACCTTC.

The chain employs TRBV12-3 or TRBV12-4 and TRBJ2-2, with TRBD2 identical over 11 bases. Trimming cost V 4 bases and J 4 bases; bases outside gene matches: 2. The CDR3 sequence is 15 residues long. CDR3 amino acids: CASSSGLAATGELFF. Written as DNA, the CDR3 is TGTGCCAGCAGTTCGGGACTAGCGGCCACCGGGGAGCTGTTTTTT.

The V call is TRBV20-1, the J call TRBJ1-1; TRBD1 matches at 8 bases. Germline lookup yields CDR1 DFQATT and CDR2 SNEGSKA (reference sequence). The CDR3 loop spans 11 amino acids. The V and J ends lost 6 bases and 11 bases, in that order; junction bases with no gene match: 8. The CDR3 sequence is CSAQGALRAFF. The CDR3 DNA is TGCAGTGCCCAGGGGGCCCTGAGGGCTTTCTTT.

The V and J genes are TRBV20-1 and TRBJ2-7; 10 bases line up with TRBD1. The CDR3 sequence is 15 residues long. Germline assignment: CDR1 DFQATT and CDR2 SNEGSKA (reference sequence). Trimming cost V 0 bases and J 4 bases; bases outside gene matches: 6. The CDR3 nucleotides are TGCAGTGCTAGAGATAGCGGGACAGGGGTGTACGAGCAGTACTTC. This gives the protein CSARDSGTGVYEQYF.

The CDR3 region has the DNA TGTGCCAGCAGCTACCGGGACGCATACGAGCAGTACTTC. Its protein is CASSYRDAYEQYF. V gene TRBV12-3 or TRBV12-4 combines with J gene TRBJ2-7; TRBD1 or TRBD2 may be the D gene (5 bases each). The CDR3 sequence is 13 residues long. Trimming pared 6 bases from V and 4 bases from J, leaving 13 bases between.

The CDR3 here is CASRPDRGLAEKLFF. The CDR3 coding sequence is TGTGCCAGCAGACCCGACAGGGGATTGGCTGAAAAACTGTTTTTT. The chain carries TRBV6-6 and TRBJ1-4, with 8 bases identical to TRBD1. Losses at the gene ends were 6 bases for V and 7 bases for J; bases not matched to a gene: 10. Germline V gene lookup returns CDR1 MNHNY and CDR2 SVGAGI (reference sequence). The CDR3 consists of 15 residues.

CDR3 sequence reads: CASSQDLGGRAANEQFF. The CDR3 DNA reads as TGCGCCAGCAGCCAAGATCTCGGCGGGAGGGCCGCGAATGAGCAGTTCTTC. This chain joins TRBV4-3 and TRBJ2-1; 9 nucleotides align to TRBD2. Germline assignment: CDR1 LGHNA and CDR2 YSLEER. CDR3 length: 17 amino acids. Trimming removed 0 bases from V and 7 bases from J; junction bases left unmatched: 10.

CDR3 bases: TGTGCCATCAGTGTTTCGGGGAACACTGAAGCTTTCTTT. Protein sequence: CAISVSGNTEAFF. V gene TRBV10-3 combines with J gene TRBJ1-1; D unclear. The V end lost 4 bases, the J end lost 1 base, and 7 bases lay between the germline ends. Germline V gene lookup returns CDR1 ENHRY and CDR2 SYGVKD. The CDR3 spans 13 residues.

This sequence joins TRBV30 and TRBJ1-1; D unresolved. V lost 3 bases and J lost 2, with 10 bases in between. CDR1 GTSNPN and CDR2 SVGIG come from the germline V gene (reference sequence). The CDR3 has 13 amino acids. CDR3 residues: CAWRVQDNTEAFF. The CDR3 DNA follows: TGTGCCTGGAGGGTGCAGGATAACACTGAAGCTTTCTTT.

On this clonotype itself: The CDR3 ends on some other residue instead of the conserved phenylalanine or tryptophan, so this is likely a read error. The CDR3 reads CASSSRQGGSNQPQHS. CDR3 nucleotides: TGTGCCAGCAGTTCCCGACAGGGTGGAAGCAATCAGCCCCAGCATTCT. The chain is built from TRBV2 and TRBJ1-5, with 7 bases lining up with TRBD1. This CDR3 comprises 16 residues. Germline loops: CDR1 SNHLY, CDR2 FYNNEI. Unmatched junction bases numbered 8, after V lost 5 bases and J lost 1 base.

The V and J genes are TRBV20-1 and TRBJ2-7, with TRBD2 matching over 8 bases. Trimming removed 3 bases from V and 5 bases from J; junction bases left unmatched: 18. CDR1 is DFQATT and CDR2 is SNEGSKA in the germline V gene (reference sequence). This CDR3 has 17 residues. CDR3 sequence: CSASARDTRTSRDEQYF. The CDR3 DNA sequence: TGCAGTGCTAGCGCCCGGGACACGCGGACTAGCAGGGACGAGCAGTACTTC.

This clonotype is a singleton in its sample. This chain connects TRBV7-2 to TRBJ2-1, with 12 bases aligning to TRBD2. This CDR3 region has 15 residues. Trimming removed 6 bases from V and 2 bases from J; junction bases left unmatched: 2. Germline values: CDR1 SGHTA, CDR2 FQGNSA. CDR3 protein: CASRLAGGPYNEQFF. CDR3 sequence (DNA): TGTGCCAGCAGACTAGCGGGAGGCCCCTACAATGAGCAGTTCTTC.

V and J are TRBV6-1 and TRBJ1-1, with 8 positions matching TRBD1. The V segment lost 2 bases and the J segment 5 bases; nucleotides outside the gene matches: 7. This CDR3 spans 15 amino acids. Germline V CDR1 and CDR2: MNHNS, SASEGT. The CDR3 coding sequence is TGTGCCAGCAGTGAACAAACAGGGGGGGGTACTGAAGCTTTCTTT. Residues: CASSEQTGGGTEAFF.

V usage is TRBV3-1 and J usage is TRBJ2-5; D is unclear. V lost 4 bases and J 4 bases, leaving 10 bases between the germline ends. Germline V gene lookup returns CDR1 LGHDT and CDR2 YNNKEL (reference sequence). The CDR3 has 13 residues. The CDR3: CASSPPDRETQYF. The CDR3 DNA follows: TGTGCCAGCAGCCCCCCTGACCGAGAGACCCAGTACTTC.

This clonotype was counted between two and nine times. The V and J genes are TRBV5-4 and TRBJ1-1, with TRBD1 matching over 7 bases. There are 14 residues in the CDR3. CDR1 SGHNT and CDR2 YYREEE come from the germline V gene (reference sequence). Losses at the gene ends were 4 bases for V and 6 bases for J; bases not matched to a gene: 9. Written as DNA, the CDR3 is TGTGCCAGCAGCAAGGAGACAGGGACGTCTGAAGCTTTCTTT. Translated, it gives CASSKETGTSEAFF.

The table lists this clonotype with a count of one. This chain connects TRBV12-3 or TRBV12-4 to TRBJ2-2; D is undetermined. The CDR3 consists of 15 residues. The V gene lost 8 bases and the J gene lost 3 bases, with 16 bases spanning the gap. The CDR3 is CASAPVGMDTGELFF. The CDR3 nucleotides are TGTGCCAGCGCTCCGGTAGGAATGGACACCGGGGAGCTGTTTTTT.

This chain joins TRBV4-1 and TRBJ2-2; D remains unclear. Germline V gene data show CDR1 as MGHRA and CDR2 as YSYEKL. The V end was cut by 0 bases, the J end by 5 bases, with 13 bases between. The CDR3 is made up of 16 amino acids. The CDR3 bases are TGCGCCAGCAGCCAAGACCGTTTCCTTCCAACCGGGGAGCTGTTTTTT. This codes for CASSQDRFLPTGELFF.

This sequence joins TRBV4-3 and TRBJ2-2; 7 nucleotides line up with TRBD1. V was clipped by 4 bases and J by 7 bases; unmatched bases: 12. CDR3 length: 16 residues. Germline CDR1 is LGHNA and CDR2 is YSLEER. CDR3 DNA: TGCGCCAGCAGCCGGTCATCCGGGACAGTGAGCGGGGAGCTGTTTTTT. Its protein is CASSRSSGTVSGELFF.

CDR3 DNA sequence: TGTGCCAGCAGTAAACTAGCGGGGGAGGGCGGGGAGCTGTTTTTT. As protein: CASSKLAGEGGELFF. The rearrangement uses TRBV12-3 or TRBV12-4 and TRBJ2-2, with 11 positions matching TRBD2. This CDR3 has 15 residues. Trimming cost V 5 bases and J 7 bases; bases outside gene matches: 6.

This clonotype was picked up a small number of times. The CDR3 region has the DNA TGTGCCAGCAGCCAAGGTACACTCATGAACACTGAAGCTTTCTTT. It is translated as CASSQGTLMNTEAFF. V is TRBV3-1 and J is TRBJ1-1; no definite D call. Per germline, CDR1 LGHDT and CDR2 YNNKEL (reference sequence). The V and J ends lost 1 base and 0 bases respectively, with 9 bases between them. The CDR3 has 15 residues.

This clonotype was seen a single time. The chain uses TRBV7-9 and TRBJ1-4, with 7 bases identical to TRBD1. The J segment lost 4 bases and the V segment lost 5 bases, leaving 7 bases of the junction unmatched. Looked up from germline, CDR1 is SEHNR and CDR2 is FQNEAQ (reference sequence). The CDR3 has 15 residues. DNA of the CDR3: TGTGCCAGCAGCCCCGGGGACAGCTTTAATGAAAAACTGTTTTTT. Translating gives CASSPGDSFNEKLFF.

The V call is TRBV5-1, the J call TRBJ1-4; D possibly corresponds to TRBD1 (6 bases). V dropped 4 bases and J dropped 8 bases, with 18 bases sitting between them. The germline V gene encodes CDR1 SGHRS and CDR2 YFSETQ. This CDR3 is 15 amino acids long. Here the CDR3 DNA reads TGCGCCAGCAGCGTCGGGACCCAGGGGCGGGAAAAACTGTTTTTT. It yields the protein CASSVGTQGREKLFF.

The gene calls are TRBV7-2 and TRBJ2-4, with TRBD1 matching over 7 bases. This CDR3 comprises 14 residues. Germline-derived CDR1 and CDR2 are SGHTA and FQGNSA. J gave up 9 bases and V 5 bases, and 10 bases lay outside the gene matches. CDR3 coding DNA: TGTGCCAGCAGCCCCCAGACAGGGCCGGGCATTCAGTACTTC. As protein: CASSPQTGPGIQYF.

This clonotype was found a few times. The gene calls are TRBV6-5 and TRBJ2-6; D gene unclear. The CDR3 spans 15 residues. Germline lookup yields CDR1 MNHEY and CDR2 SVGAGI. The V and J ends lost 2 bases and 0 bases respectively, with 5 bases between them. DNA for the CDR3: TGTGCCAGCAGTTACCTGATCTCTGGGGCCAACGTCCTGACTTTC. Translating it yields CASSYLISGANVLTF.

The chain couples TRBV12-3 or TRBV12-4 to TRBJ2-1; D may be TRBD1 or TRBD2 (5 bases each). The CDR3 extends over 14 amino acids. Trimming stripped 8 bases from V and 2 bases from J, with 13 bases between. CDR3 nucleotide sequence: TGTGCCAGCCACCAAATGGGACCCTACAATGAGCAGTTCTTC. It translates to CASHQMGPYNEQFF.